This TCR beta chain came from a study of blood T cell repertoires in COVID-19 (dated by TCRdb to the early 2020s). Concerning the study at large: Collaborator samples came from the United States, Italy and Spain and covered acute and convalescent phases of COVID-19. The prospective study material was composed of cDNA or gDNA derived from T cells, B-cell-depleted T cells, or PBMCs. A de-identified subject ID, COVID-19 status, age in years and sex were almost always included in the sample metadata. The repertoires were released in a freely available public database intended as a resource for research on the immune response to SARS-CoV-2. Deeply sampled blood TCRbeta repertoires from subjects exposed to, actively infected with, or recovered from COVID-19 were included in the dataset. Samples were obtained from the ongoing ImmuneRACE study (first 160 participants) and from about 1,300 subjects provided by 6 global collaborators. HLA class I and class II types, where available, came from metadata supplied by the sample provider rather than from assay-based typing.

The collaborating institutions used their own protocols to collect whole blood in K2EDTA tubes. For TCRbeta analysis, collaborators shipped samples in one of three forms: frozen whole blood, isolated PBMCs, or DNA extracted from either of those sample types. General conclusions and limits of the study: The quantity of clinical and demographic metadata differed by source and by participant and was supplied without curation.

Concerning this clone: Its binding antigen is unknown. Base qualities are missing; no much larger clone stands one base away.

CDR1 MDHEN and CDR2 SYDVKM were looked up in the germline V gene. Unmatched junction bases come to 6, with V trimmed by 3 bases and J by 2 bases. The CDR3 runs 15 amino acids, cysteine and phenylalanine included. Solely the CDR3 DNA is kept, with 45 bases framed from the first base. The immunoSEQ Assay, a bias-controlled multiplex PCR, was used to amplify TCRbeta CDR3 regions from genomic DNA. From the authors' description of their analysis: The number of nucleated cells in each sample was estimated by amplification of reference gene primers within the assay. To quantify the absolute abundance of each unique TCRbeta CDR3 rearrangement, sequence reads were collapsed and filtered. Productive Simpson clonality was computed per sample as the square root of Simpson's diversity index over productive rearrangements. The table comes from immuneACCESS by way of TCRdb, which keeps in-frame sequences with V and J called. Part of the clones is missing from these tables; in studies checked, under half for an unresolved V gene and the rest for unknown reasons. That table furnishes V, J and clone size, whereas the DNA furnished D and trimming. The sample table records approximately 67,000 clones; about 89% of these occur just once. The ten largest clones add up to 6.5% to 8.5% of the sample.

The sequence is built from TRBV28 and TRBJ2-7; TRBD1 matches 8 bases in the middle. Sequenced material: peripheral blood. The origin of this receptor is a man aged 50 to 60 with active COVID-19. CDR3 region: CASSLDRVGAYEQYF. The DNA sequence is as follows: TGTGCCAGCAGTTTGGACAGGGTTGGGGCCTACGAGCAGTACTTC. The variable domain in full, with residues beyond the CDR3 obtained from the reference TRBV28 and TRBJ2-7 genes, is DVKVTQSSRYLVKRTGEKVFLECVQDMDHENMFWYRQDPGLGLRLIYFSYDVKMKEKGDIPEGYSVSREKKERFSLILESASTNQTSMYLCASSLDRVGAYEQYFGPGTRLTVT.